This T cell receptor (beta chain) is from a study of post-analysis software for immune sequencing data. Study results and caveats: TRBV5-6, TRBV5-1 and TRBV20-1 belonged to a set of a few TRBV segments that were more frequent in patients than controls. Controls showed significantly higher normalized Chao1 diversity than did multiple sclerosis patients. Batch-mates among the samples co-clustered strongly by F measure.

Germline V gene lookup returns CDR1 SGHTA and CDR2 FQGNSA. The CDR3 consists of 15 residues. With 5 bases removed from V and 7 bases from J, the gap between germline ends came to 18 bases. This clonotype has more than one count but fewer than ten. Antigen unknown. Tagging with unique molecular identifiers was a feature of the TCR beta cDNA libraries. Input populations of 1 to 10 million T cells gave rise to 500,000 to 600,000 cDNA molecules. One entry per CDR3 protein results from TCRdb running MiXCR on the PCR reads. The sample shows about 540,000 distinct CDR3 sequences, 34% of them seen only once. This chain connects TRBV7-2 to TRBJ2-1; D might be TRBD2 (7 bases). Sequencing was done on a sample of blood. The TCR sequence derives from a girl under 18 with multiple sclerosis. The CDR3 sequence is CASSPRTGGPNEQFF. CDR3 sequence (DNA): TGTGCCAGCAGCCCCCGCACCGGGGGGCCGAATGAGCAGTTCTTC.